The 17 T cell receptor beta chains listed next were all sequenced from one sample in a study of blood T cell repertoires in COVID-19. Libraries were prepared by immunoSEQ multiplex PCR; TCRdb keeps only in-frame clonotypes and omits some of them. This table holds more than 250,000 clones, roughly 88% found once. Material: peripheral blood. These receptors were taken from a woman aged 45-60 years with acute or convalescent COVID-19.

The rearrangement links TRBV5-1 to TRBJ2-7; D might be TRBD2 (5 bases). The germline CDR1 and CDR2 sequences are SGHRS and YFSETQ. CDR3 length: 13 amino acids. V was shortened by 4 bases and J by 2 bases, with 10 bases between the two germline ends. As DNA, the CDR3 is TGCGCCAGCAGCCCCTCGGGAACCTACGAGCAGTACTTC. It translates to CASSPSGTYEQYF.

This clone has only a few counts. The gene calls are TRBV28 and TRBJ1-5; D possibly corresponds to TRBD1 (5 bases). V was clipped by 7 bases and J by 0 bases, with 10 bases between them. Germline V lookup: CDR1 MDHEN, CDR2 SYDVKM. The CDR3 totals 14 residues. The CDR3 loop reads CASMEGLSNQPQHF. The CDR3 bases are TGTGCCAGCATGGAGGGGCTTAGCAATCAGCCCCAGCATTTT.

The rearrangement links TRBV2 to TRBJ2-5; TRBD2 might be the D (6 bases). The V gene's germline CDR1 is SNHLY and CDR2 FYNNEI. V lost 2 bases, J lost 5 bases, and 6 bases lay in between. The CDR3 loop spans 12 amino acids. This CDR3 is CASSELAETQYF. The CDR3 nucleotides are TGTGCCAGCAGTGAACTAGCGGAGACCCAGTACTTC.

The J gene is TRBJ2-1, the V gene TRBV24-1; 13 positions match TRBD2. The CDR3 spans 21 residues. Per germline, CDR1 KGHDR and CDR2 SFDVKD. V shed 1 base, J shed 3 bases, and the junction held 14 bases outside the gene matches. The CDR3, as DNA: TGTGCCACCAGTGATTTAGGGCCGGGACTAGCGGGGACCGTCGGCTACAATGAGCAGTTCTTC. This sequence encodes CATSDLGPGLAGTVGYNEQFF.

V and J are TRBV20-1 and TRBJ2-5; D remains unclear. The germline V and J ends were trimmed by 3 bases and 2 bases, with 10 bases remaining between them. Germline V gene data show CDR1 as DFQATT and CDR2 as SNEGSKA (reference sequence). This CDR3 comprises 13 residues. The CDR3 is CSASIQIQETQYF. The CDR3 DNA follows: TGCAGTGCTAGTATCCAGATACAAGAGACCCAGTACTTC.

The CDR3 reads CASSLGLPGQGIAETQYF. The CDR3 region has the DNA TGCGCCAGCAGCTTGGGCCTGCCGGGACAGGGTATAGCAGAGACCCAGTACTTC. The rearrangement links TRBV5-1 to TRBJ2-5; TRBD1 aligns across 9 bases. CDR3 length: 18 amino acids. J gave up 4 bases and V 0 bases, and 13 bases lay outside the gene matches. The germline V gene encodes CDR1 SGHRS and CDR2 YFSETQ.

The V and J genes are TRBV18 and TRBJ2-7, with 7 bases that match TRBD1. The V gene end was trimmed by 3 bases and the J gene end by 2 bases; junction bases not matched to a gene: 4. The CDR3 has 14 amino acids. Germline CDR1 KGHSH, CDR2 LQKENI. CDR3 amino acids: CASSPDRLAYEQYF. CDR3 sequence (DNA): TGTGCCAGCTCACCGGACAGGTTAGCCTACGAGCAGTACTTC.

The CDR3 reads CASSITGTGAYGYTF. Here the CDR3 DNA reads TGTGCCAGCAGCATTACCGGGACAGGGGCCTATGGCTACACCTTC. The chain has TRBV9 and TRBJ1-2; 10 bases match TRBD1. The V segment lost 4 bases and the J segment 4 bases; nucleotides outside the gene matches: 7. The V gene's germline CDR1 is SGDLS and CDR2 YYNGEE. This CDR3 comprises 15 residues.

The rearrangement links TRBV6-5 to TRBJ1-6; 9 bases fit TRBD1. Germline trimming cut 5 bases from V and 5 bases from J; bases unmatched to any gene: 4. The CDR3 totals 15 residues. CDR1 and CDR2 from the germline V gene are MNHEY and SVGAGI. CDR3 DNA: TGTGCCAGCAGTCAGGACAGGGGTGATAATTCACCCCTCCACTTT. It specifies CASSQDRGDNSPLHF.

This clone was recorded only once. The chain couples TRBV19 to TRBJ2-6; D is unresolved. There are 15 residues in the CDR3. Germline V lookup: CDR1 LNHDA, CDR2 SQIVND (reference sequence). V was trimmed by 5 bases and J by 0 bases, leaving 8 bases between them. The CDR3 bases are TGTGCCAGTAGTCCCCACAGCTCTGGGGCCAACGTCCTGACTTTC. This codes for CASSPHSSGANVLTF.

This clone occurred many times. The rearrangement uses TRBV7-8 and TRBJ2-2; D not certain. The CDR3 sequence is 13 residues long. Per germline, CDR1 SGHVS and CDR2 FQNEAQ. V was pared by 5 bases and J by 1 base, with 5 bases between. The CDR3 reads CASSDMNTGELFF. In nucleotides, the CDR3 is TGTGCCAGCAGCGACATGAACACCGGGGAGCTGTTTTTT.

The rearrangement uses TRBV19 and TRBJ1-4; D not certain. V dropped 5 bases and J dropped 14 bases, with 21 bases sitting between them. Germline CDR1 and CDR2: LNHDA and SQIVND (reference sequence). The CDR3 loop spans 14 amino acids. The CDR3 is CASSAGPSFGILFF. In DNA form, the CDR3 reads TGTGCCAGTAGTGCCGGGCCCTCGTTCGGGATTCTGTTTTTT.

The rearrangement joins TRBV27 to TRBJ1-2; D gene unclear. The CDR3 spans 16 residues. Germline V lookup: CDR1 MNHEY, CDR2 SMNVEV (reference sequence). Trimming stripped 10 bases from V and 2 bases from J, with 23 bases between. The CDR3, as DNA: TGTGCCACCTCCACCGAGGGCCACACCAAGAACTATGGCTACACCTTC. Protein sequence: CATSTEGHTKNYGYTF.

The J gene is TRBJ2-3, the V gene TRBV12-5; tentative D call: TRBD2 (6 bases). CDR1 LGHNT and CDR2 FRNRAP come from the germline V gene. The CDR3 length is 15 residues. V lost 5 bases and J 0 bases, leaving 12 bases between the germline ends. The CDR3 bases are TGTGCTAGTGGTCGGGGACTCCATAGCACAGATACGCAGTATTTT. It yields the protein CASGRGLHSTDTQYF. The full variable domain, rest sourced from reference TRBV12-5 and TRBJ2-3, is DARVTQTPRHKVTEMGQEVTMRCQPILGHNTVFWYRQTMMQGLELLAYFRNRAPLDDSGMPKDRFSAEMPDATLATLKIQPSEPRDSAVYFCASGRGLHSTDTQYFGPGTRLTVL.

The chain combines TRBV9 with TRBJ2-2; D possibly corresponds to TRBD1 (5 bases). The CDR3 runs 15 residues. Trimming cost V 0 bases and J 8 bases, with 14 bases left between them. The germline CDR1 and CDR2 sequences are SGDLS and YYNGEE. CDR3 nucleotide sequence: TGTGCCAGCAGCGTAGGGGTCCAGGGTTCTGGGGAGCTGTTTTTT. Amino acid sequence: CASSVGVQGSGELFF.

The chain combines TRBV11-2 with TRBJ2-5, with D unclear. Germline V gives CDR1 SGHAT, CDR2 FQNNGV. Trimming removed 6 bases at V and 0 bases at J, with 8 bases between. The CDR3 is 13 amino acids. This CDR3 is CASSYRNQETQYF. The CDR3 DNA sequence: TGTGCCAGCAGTTACAGAAACCAAGAGACCCAGTACTTC.

The chain combines TRBV24-1 with TRBJ2-1, with 7 bases fitting TRBD1. After removal of 1 base from V and 6 bases from J, the junction contained 5 bases not matched to a gene. The CDR3 extends over 15 amino acids. The germline V gene encodes CDR1 KGHDR and CDR2 SFDVKD. CDR3 in amino acids: CATSDLGAGGNEQFF. Written as DNA, the CDR3 is TGTGCCACCAGTGATTTAGGGGCAGGGGGCAATGAGCAGTTCTTC.